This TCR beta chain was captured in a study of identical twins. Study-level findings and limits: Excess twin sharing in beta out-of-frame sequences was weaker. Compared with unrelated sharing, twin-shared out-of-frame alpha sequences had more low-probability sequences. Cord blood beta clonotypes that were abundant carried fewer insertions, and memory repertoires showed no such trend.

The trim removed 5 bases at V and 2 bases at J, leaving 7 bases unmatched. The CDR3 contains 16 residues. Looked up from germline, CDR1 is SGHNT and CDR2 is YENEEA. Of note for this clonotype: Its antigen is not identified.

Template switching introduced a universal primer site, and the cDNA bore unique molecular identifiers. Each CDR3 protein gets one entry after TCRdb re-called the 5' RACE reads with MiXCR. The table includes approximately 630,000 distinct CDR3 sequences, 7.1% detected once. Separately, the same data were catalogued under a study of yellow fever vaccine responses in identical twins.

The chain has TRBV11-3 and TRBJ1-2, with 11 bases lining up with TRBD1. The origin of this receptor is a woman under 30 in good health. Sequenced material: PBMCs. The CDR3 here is CASSPTRTGGNYGYTF. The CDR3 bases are TGTGCCAGCAGCCCGACCCGGACAGGGGGCAACTATGGCTACACCTTC.